These T cell receptor beta chains were read from a single sample in a study of OX40 agonist ivuxolimab in advanced cancers. Clones were read by immunoSEQ multiplex PCR, and TCRdb kept only the in-frame ones, dropping some. The sample records some 52,000 clones, 85% to 90% being singletons. Sequencing used CD4+ or CD8+ T cells sorted from blood, obtained in a trial of the OX40 agonist ivuxolimab. The origin of the receptors is an adult with an advanced solid tumor such as melanoma, head and neck, liver or kidney cancer. The CDR3 runs from the conserved cysteine through the conserved F or W. The order of the fields is V gene, D gene, CDR3 protein. D genes are given only for firm matches.

TRBV4-2 | TRBD1 | CASSQVLFGGQLGNYGYTF
TRBV5-4 | . | CASSMIQNTEAFF
TRBV2 | . | CASRNTGELFF
TRBV2 | . | CASSVLGQNTGELFF
TRBV10-3 | . | CAISEDSNQPQHF
TRBV27 | . | CASSFHATDTQYF
TRBV7-9 | . | CASSSTPSRAVNTEAFF
TRBV5-4 | TRBD2 | CASSLGTAGGWGEQFF
TRBV13 | TRBD1 | CASSSSDRLRSISYEQYF
TRBV5-4 | . | CASSLANGLQETQYF
TRBV29-1 | . | CSVEESGRMGANTEAFF
TRBV6-9 | . | CASSYSNMGDTEAFF
TRBV11-2 | . | CASSLAFSSGPLHF
TRBV12-5 | TRBD1 | CASGNRGSWGYTF
TRBV9 | . | CASSVGGETQYF
TRBV5-1 | TRBD1 | CASSEAGGSPLHF
TRBV7-9 | . | CASSSQVGGYTF
TRBV19 | . | CASSPSLLGNTIYF
TRBV5-6 | . | CASSFQQINEKLFF
TRBV27 | TRBD1 | CASSFGDRGNTEAFF
TRBV18 | TRBD1 | CASSPPRGQGGQETQYF
TRBV5-8 | TRBD1 | CASSLEGQGRTAFF
TRBV5-1 | . | CASSLQGLGDTEAFF
TRBV18 | . | CASSLTGKNGELFF
TRBV5-8 | . | CASSLTASYEQYF
TRBV15 | . | CATSRIPTASSYEQYF
TRBV6-5 | . | CASSPHRDSYEQYF
TRBV9 | . | CASSVRDFSGNTIYF
TRBV6-5 | TRBD1 | CASSRTGPYNEQFF
TRBV18 | TRBD1 | CASSLQGQGKYNEQFF
TRBV5-6 | . | CASSLWILKEGTEAFF
TRBV28 | . | CASKASVNTEAFF
TRBV5-1 | . | CASSADSVSYEQYF
TRBV5-1 | . | CASSLDFNYGYTF
TRBV6-5 | . | CASSYRGGLDQPQHF
TRBV6-5 | . | CASSQSVDSNQPQHF
TRBV6-5 | . | CASSYSGQLYDEQYF
TRBV6-5 | . | CASRGGGGSYNEQFF